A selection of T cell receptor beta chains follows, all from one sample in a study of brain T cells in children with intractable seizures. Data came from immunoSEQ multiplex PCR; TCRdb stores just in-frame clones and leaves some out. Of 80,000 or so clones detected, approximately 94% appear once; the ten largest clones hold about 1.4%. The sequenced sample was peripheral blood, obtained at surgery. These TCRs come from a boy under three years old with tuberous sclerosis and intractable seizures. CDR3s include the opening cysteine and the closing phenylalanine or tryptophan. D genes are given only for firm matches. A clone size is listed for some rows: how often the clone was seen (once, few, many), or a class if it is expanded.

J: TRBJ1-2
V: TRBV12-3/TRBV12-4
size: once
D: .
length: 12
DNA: TGTGCCAGCAGTTTTTTAGGCTATGGCTACACCTTC
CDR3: CASSFLGYGYTF

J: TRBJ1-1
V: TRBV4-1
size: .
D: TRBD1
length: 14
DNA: TGCGCCAGCAGCTATTCAGGGGGTCCCACTGAAGCTTTCTTT
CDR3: CASSYSGGPTEAFF

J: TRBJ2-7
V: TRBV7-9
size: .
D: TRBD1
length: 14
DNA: TGTGCCAGCAGCTTAGGACAGGGGACCCACGAGCAGTACTTC
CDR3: CASSLGQGTHEQYF

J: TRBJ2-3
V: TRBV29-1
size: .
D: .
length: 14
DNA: TGCAGCGTAAAGATCACAGGGTTGAGAGATACGCAGTATTTT
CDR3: CSVKITGLRDTQYF

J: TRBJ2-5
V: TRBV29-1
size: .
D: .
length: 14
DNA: TGCAGCGTTGAAGAAGGGACCTTAGTGGAGACCCAGTACTTC
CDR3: CSVEEGTLVETQYF

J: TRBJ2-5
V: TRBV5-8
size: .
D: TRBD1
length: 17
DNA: TGTGCCAGCAGCCCCCCACCCGTCGGACAGGCTCAAGAGACCCAGTACTTC
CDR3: CASSPPPVGQAQETQYF

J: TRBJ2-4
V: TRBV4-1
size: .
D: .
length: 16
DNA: TGCGCCAGCAGCCCCCAAGGGCGGGGACCCGGATACATTCAGTACTTC
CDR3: CASSPQGRGPGYIQYF

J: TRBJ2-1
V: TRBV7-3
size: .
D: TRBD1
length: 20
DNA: TGTGCCAGCAGCTTATTCGGGACAGGGGGCCTTAGCGGGCCCTACAATGAGCAGTTCTTC
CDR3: CASSLFGTGGLSGPYNEQFF

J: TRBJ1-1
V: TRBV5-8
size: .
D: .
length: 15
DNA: TGTGCCAGCAGCTCTTTGGGAAGAACGAACACTGAAGCTTTCTTT
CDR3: CASSSLGRTNTEAFF

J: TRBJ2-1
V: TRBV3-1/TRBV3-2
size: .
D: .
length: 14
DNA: TGTGCCAGCAGCCAGGGGGCTTCGTTGAATGAGCAGTTCTTC
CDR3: CASSQGASLNEQFF

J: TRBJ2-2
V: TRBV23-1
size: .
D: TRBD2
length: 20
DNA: TGCGCCAGCAGTCAGTACCTAGGACTAGCGGGGGGGCCGGACACCGGGGAGCTGTTTTTT
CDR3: CASSQYLGLAGGPDTGELFF

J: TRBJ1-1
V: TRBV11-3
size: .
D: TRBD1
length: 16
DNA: TGTGCCAGCAGCTTATACAGGGGCGATTTGAACACTGAAGCTTTCTTT
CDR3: CASSLYRGDLNTEAFF

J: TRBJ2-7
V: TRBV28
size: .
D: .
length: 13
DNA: TGTGCCAGCACCTACAACAGGGTCGGTGAGCAGTACTTC
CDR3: CASTYNRVGEQYF

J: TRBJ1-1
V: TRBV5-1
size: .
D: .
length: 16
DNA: TGCGCCAGCAGCTTGGTCGGCCCCCGCAGGAGCACTGAAGCTTTCTTT
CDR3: CASSLVGPRRSTEAFF

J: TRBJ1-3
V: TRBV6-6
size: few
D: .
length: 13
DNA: TGTGCCAGCAGTTACGGGTTTGGAAACACCATATATTTT
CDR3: CASSYGFGNTIYF

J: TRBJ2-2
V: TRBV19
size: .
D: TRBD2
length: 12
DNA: TGTGCCAGTCCGGGGGGAACCGGGGAGCTGTTTTTT
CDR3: CASPGGTGELFF

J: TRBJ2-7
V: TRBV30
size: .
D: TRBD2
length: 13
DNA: TGTGCCTGGAGTACCGGGACTAGCGGAGATATGTACTTC
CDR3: CAWSTGTSGDMYF

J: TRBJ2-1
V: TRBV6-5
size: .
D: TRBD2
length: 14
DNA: TGTGCCAGCAGTTTGCTAGCGGGGGGGGCTGAGCAGTTCTTC
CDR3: CASSLLAGGAEQFF

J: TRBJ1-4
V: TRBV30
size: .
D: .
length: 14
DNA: TGTGCCTGGACTCCGGGCCTCGGGAATGAAAAACTGTTTTTT
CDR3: CAWTPGLGNEKLFF

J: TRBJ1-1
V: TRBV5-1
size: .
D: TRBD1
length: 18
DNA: TGCGCCAGCAGCTTATTACAGGGGGCGTCGGGAGGTGACACTGAAGCTTTCTTT
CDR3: CASSLLQGASGGDTEAFF

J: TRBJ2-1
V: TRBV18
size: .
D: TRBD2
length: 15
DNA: TGTGCCAGCTCACCGAGGACTAGCGGGACCGATGAGCAGTTCTTC
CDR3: CASSPRTSGTDEQFF

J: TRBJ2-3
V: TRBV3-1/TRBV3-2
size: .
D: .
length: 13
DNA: TGTGCCAGCAGCGCCCCACGCACAGATACGCAGTATTTT
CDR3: CASSAPRTDTQYF

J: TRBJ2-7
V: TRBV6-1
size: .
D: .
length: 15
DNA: TGTGCCAGCAGTGAATCCGGGGGCGTGCCCTACGAGCAGTACTTC
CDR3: CASSESGGVPYEQYF

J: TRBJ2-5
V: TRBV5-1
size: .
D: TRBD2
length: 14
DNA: TGCGCCAGCAGCCCGGGACTAGGAGGGGAGACCCAGTACTTC
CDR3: CASSPGLGGETQYF

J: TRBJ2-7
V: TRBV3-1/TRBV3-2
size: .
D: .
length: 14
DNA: TGTGCCAGCAGCGACCGTCAGGGCTCCTACGAGCAGTACTTC
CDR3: CASSDRQGSYEQYF

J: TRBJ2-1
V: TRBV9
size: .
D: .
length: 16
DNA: TGTGCCAGCAGCGTACTCGGGCAAAGGAGCAACAATGAGCAGTTCTTC
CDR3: CASSVLGQRSNNEQFF

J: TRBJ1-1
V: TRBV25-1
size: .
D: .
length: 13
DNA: TGTGCCAGCAGACAGGCAGAAAACACTGAAGCTTTCTTT
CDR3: CASRQAENTEAFF

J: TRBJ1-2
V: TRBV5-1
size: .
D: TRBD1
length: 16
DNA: TGCGCCAGCAGCTTGGAAACAGGGGCCTATAACTATGGCTACACCTTC
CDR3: CASSLETGAYNYGYTF

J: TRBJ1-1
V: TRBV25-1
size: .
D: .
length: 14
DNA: TGTGCCAGCAGTTCAGGGAGAGGGGATGGTGAAGCTTTCTTT
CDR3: CASSSGRGDGEAFF

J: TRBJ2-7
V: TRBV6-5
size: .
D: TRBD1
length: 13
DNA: TGTGCCAGTCGACCGGGACAGGGGGTGACGCAGTACTTC
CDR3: CASRPGQGVTQYF

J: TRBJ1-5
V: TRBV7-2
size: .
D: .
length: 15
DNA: TGTGCCAGCAGCTTAGTGGGGGATCCCGGGCAGCCCCAGCATTTT
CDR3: CASSLVGDPGQPQHF

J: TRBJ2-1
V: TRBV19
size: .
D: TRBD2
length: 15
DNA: TGTGCCAGTAAAGGGGACTATTTCTCCTACAATGAGCAGTTCTTC
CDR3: CASKGDYFSYNEQFF

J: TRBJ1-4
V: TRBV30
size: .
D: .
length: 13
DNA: TGTGCCTGTGGGACACCAACTAATGAAAAACTGTTTTTT
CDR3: CACGTPTNEKLFF

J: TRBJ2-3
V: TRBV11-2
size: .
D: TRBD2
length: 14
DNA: TGTGCCAGCCGAACTAGCGCACGCACAGATACGCAGTATTTT
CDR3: CASRTSARTDTQYF

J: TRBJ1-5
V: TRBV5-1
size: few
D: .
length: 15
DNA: TGCGCCAGCAGCTTGGGGTCGAGCGCCAATCAGCCCCAGCATTTT
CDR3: CASSLGSSANQPQHF

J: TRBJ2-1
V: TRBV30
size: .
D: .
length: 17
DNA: TGTGCCTGGAGTGTACAGTTTCAGGGAGGCTCGTCCGGTGAGCAGTTCTTC
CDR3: CAWSVQFQGGSSGEQFF

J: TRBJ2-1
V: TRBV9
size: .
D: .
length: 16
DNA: TGTGCCAGCAGCCTAAGGGAGGGGGCCGCTTACAATGAGCAGTTCTTC
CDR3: CASSLREGAAYNEQFF

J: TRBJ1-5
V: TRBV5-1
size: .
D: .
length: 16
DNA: TGCGCCAGCAGCTTCACCCCAAGTTTGCTTAATCAGCCCCAGCATTTT
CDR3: CASSFTPSLLNQPQHF

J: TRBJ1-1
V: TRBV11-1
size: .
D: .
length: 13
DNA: TGTGCCAGCAGCTTAGACGGGATAGGGAATGCTTTCTTT
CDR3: CASSLDGIGNAFF

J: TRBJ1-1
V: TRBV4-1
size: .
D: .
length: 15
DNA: TGCGCCAGCAGCCAGATGAATCGGGTCTCCACTGAAGCTTTCTTT
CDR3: CASSQMNRVSTEAFF

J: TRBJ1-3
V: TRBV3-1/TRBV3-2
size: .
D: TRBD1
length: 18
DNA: TGTGCCAGCAGCCAAGTGGGGACAGGTCTTCCGTCTGGAAACACCATATATTTT
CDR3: CASSQVGTGLPSGNTIYF

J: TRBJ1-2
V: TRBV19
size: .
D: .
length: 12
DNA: TGTGCCAGTAGTCCCCAGGGAGGCGGCTACACCTTC
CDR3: CASSPQGGGYTF

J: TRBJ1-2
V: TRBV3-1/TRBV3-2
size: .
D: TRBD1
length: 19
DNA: TGTGCCAGCAGTCGAGGGGACAGGGGGCGGCGGGTTAATGGCTATGGCTACACCTTC
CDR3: CASSRGDRGRRVNGYGYTF

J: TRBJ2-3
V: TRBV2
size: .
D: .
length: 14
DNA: TGTGCCAGCAGTGAAATTGGAAGGCCACCTACGCAGTATTTT
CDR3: CASSEIGRPPTQYF

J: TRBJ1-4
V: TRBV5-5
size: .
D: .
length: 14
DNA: TGTGCCAGCAGCCTAGGGACAATGAATGAAAAACTGTTTTTT
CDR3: CASSLGTMNEKLFF

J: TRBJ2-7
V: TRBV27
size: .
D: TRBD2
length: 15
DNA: TGTGCCAGCAGTTTAGGTAGCGGGAGGGCCCACGAGCAGTACTTC
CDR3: CASSLGSGRAHEQYF

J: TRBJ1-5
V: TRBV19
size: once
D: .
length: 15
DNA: TGTGCCAGTAGTATCGGAAGGCAGGGAGGGCAGCCCCAGCATTTT
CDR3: CASSIGRQGGQPQHF

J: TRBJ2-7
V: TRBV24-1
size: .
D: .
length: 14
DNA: TGTGCCACCAGTGCCGGGACGAGCTCCTACGAGCAGTACTTC
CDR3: CATSAGTSSYEQYF

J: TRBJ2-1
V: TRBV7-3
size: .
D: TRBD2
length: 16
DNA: TGTGCCAGCAGCTTACGACTAGCGGGAGACGGGAATGAGCAGTTCTTC
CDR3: CASSLRLAGDGNEQFF

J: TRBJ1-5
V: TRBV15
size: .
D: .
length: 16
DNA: TGTGCCACCAGGAGCGACAGCGACTATAGCAATCAGCCCCAGCATTTT
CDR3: CATRSDSDYSNQPQHF

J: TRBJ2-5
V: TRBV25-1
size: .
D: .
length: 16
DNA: TGTGCCAGCAGTGAATATGGGACAAAAAAACAAGAGACCCAGTACTTC
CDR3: CASSEYGTKKQETQYF

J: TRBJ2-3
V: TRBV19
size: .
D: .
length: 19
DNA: TGTGCCAGTAGTATACCGGACAACGGAATCCTTAGTTTCACAGATACGCAGTATTTT
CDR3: CASSIPDNGILSFTDTQYF

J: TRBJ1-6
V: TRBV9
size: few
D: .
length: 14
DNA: TGTGCCAGTGCCAATGGGGGGTCGACTTCACCCCTCCACTTT
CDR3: CASANGGSTSPLHF

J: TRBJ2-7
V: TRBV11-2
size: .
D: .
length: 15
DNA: TGTGCCAGCAGCTTATCGGCGGGCCTCTCCTACGAGCAGTACTTC
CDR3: CASSLSAGLSYEQYF

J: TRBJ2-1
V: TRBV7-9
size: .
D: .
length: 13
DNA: TGTGCCAGCAGCTCCGCAGGGACCAATGAGCAGTTCTTC
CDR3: CASSSAGTNEQFF